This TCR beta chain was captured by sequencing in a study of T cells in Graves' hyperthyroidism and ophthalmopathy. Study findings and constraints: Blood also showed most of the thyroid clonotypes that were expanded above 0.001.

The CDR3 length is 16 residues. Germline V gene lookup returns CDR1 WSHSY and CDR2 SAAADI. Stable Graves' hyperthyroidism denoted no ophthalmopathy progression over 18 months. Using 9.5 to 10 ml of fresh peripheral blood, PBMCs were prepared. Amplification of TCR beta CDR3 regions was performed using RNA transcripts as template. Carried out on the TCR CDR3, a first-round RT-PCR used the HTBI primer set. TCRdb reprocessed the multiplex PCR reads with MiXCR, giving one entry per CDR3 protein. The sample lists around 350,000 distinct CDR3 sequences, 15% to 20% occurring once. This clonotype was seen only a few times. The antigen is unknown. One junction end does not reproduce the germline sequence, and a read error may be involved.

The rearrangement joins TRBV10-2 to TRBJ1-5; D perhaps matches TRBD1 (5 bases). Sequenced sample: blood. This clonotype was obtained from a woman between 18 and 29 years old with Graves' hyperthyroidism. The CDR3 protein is CVCSPVPVRTNQPQHF. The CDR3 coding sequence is TGTGTCTGCAGTCCTGTTCCGGTACGGACAAATCAGCCCCAGCATTTT.